The entry below gives a single T cell receptor beta chain sequence along with its context. The antigen remains unidentified. Germline loops: CDR1 SGHAT, CDR2 FQNNGV. With V trimmed by 6 bases and J by 2 bases, 2 bases remained unmatched. This CDR3 region has 13 residues. The data stem from a study of T-cell memory formation after mild COVID-19. Study-level findings and limits: There were some responding clones in pre-infection memory, which suggested that cross-reactive memory had joined. Largely, contracting CD4+ clones fell within CM and EM, and contracting CD8+ clones within EMRA.

TCRdb reanalysed the 5' RACE reads using MiXCR and keeps one entry per CDR3 protein. This table holds more than 100,000 distinct CDR3 sequences, more than 15% found once. This clonotype originated in a man aged 18 to 29 who had mild COVID-19 (a few samples of this study predate the infection). Cell type and time point are not known. The genes are TRBV11-2 and TRBJ2-7, with 9 positions matching TRBD2. Sequencing used PBMCs or a T cell subset sorted from them (not recorded which). In DNA form, the CDR3 reads TGTGCCAGCAGATCTAGCGGGGCCTACGAGCAGTACTTC. It codes for CASRSSGAYEQYF. The full variable domain, its missing parts supplied by reference TRBV11-2 and TRBJ2-7, is EAGVAQSPRYKIIEKRQSVAFWCNPISGHATLYWYQQILGQGPKLLIQFQNNGVVDDSQLPKDRFSAERLKGVDSTLKIQPAKLEDSAVYLCASRSSGAYEQYFGPGTRLTVT.